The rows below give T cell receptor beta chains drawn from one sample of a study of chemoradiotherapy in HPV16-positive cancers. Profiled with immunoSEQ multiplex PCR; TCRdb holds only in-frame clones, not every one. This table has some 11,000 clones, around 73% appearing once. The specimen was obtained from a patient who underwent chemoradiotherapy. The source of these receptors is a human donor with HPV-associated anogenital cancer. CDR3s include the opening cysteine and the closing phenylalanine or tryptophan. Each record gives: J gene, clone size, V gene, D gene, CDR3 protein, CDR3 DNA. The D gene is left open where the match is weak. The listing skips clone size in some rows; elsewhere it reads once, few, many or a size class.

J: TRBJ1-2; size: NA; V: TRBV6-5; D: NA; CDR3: CASSYMRQGPNYGYTF; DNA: TGTGCCAGCAGTTACATGCGGCAGGGGCCTAACTATGGCTACACCTTC
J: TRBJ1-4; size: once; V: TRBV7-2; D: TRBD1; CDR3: CASSLGSDRVYEKLFF; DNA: TGTGCCAGCAGCTTAGGGTCGGACAGGGTATATGAAAAACTGTTTTTT
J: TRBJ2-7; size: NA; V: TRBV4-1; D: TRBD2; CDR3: CASSPWGGRRTFSYEQYF; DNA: TGCGCCAGCAGCCCCTGGGGGGGGAGACGAACGTTCTCCTACGAGCAGTACTTC
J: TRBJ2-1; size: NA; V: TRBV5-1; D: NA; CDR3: CASSLVRAEQFF; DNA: TGCGCCAGCAGCCTGGTGAGGGCTGAGCAGTTCTTC
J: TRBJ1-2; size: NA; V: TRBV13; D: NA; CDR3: CASSLGAGPGYTF; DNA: TGTGCCAGCAGCTTAGGGGCTGGGCCCGGCTACACCTTC
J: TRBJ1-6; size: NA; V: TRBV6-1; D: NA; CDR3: CASSTEWDNSPLHF; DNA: TGTGCCAGCAGCACCGAGTGGGATAATTCACCCCTCCACTTT
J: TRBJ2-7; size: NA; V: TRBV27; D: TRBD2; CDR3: CASRFGGGEQYF; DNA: TGTGCCAGCAGATTTGGGGGGGGCGAGCAGTACTTC
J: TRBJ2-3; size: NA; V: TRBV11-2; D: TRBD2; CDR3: CASSLVGLAALRDTQYF; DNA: TGTGCCAGCAGCTTAGTTGGTCTAGCGGCATTACGGGATACGCAGTATTTT
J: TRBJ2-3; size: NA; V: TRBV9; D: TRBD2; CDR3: CASSAGLARDTQYF; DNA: TGTGCCAGCAGCGCGGGACTAGCGAGAGATACGCAGTATTTT
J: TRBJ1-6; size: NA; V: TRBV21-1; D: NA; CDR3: CASSKVQASSYNSPLHF; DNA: TGTGCCAGCAGCAAAGTGCAGGCCAGCTCCTATAATTCACCCCTCCACTTT
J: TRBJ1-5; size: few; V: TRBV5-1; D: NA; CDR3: CASSLDGYSNQPQHF; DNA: TGCGCCAGCAGCTTGGACGGCTATAGCAATCAGCCCCAGCATTTT
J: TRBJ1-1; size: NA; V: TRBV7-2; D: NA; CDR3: CASSPELNTEAFF; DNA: TGTGCCAGCAGTCCAGAGCTGAACACTGAAGCTTTCTTT
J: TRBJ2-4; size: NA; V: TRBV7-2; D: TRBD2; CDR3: CASSSRLAGTVNIQYF; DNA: TGTGCCAGCAGCTCCCGACTAGCGGGGACCGTAAACATTCAGTACTTC
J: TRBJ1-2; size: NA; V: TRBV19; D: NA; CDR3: CASSIALYGYTF; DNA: TGTGCCAGTAGTATAGCCCTCTATGGCTACACCTTC
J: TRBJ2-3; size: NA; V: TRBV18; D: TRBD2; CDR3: CASSPGLADTDTQYF; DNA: TGTGCCAGCTCACCCGGACTAGCGGACACAGATACGCAGTATTTT
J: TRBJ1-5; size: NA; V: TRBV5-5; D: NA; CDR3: CASSPQGYSNQPQHF; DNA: TGTGCCAGCAGCCCGCAGGGGTATAGCAATCAGCCCCAGCATTTT
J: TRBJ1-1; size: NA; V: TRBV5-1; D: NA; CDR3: CASSLWGAEGIGTEAFF; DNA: TGCGCCAGCAGCTTGTGGGGCGCAGAGGGAATTGGGACTGAAGCTTTCTTT
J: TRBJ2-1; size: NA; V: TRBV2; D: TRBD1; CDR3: CASSEAGQLYNEQFF; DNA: TGTGCCAGCAGTGAAGCGGGACAGCTCTACAATGAGCAGTTCTTC
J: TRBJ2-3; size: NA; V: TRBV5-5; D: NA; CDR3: CASSLFRSDTDTQYF; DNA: TGTGCCAGCAGCTTGTTTAGGAGCGACACAGATACGCAGTATTTT
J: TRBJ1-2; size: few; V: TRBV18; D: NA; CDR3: CASSGTQAISGYGYTF; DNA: TGTGCCAGCTCGGGGACGCAGGCCATATCGGGCTATGGCTACACCTTC
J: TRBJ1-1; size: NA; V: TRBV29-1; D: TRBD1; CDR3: CSVVVTGVTEAFF; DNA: TGCAGCGTTGTTGTCACAGGGGTGACTGAAGCTTTCTTT
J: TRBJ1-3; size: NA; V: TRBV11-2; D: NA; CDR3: CASSPGNTIYF; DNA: TGTGCCAGCAGCCCCGGAAACACCATATATTTT
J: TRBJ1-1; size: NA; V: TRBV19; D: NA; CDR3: CASSIDFSDLGGPEAFF; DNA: TGTGCCAGTAGTATAGACTTTTCGGACCTCGGAGGGCCTGAAGCTTTCTTT
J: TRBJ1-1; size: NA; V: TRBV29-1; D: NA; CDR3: CSVAQGAANTEAFF; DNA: TGCAGCGTTGCACAGGGCGCAGCTAACACTGAAGCTTTCTTT
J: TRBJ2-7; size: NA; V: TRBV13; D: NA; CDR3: CASSVSHEQYF; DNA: TGTGCCAGCAGCGTCTCCCACGAGCAGTACTTC
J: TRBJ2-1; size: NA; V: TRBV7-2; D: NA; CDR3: CASSLGSGRVPSSYNEQFF; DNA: TGTGCCAGCAGCTTAGGTTCGGGCAGGGTCCCAAGCTCCTACAATGAGCAGTTCTTC
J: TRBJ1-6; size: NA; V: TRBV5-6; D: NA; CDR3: CASSLGSLNSPLHF; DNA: TGTGCCAGCAGCTTGGGCAGCCTTAATTCACCCCTCCACTTT
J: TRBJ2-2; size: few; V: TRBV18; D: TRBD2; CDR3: CASSKGLAGQNTGELFF; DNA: TGTGCCAGCTCCAAGGGACTAGCGGGACAGAACACCGGGGAGCTGTTTTTT
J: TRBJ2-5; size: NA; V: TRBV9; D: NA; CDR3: CASSVATGMSFQETQYF; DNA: TGTGCCAGCAGCGTAGCTACAGGGATGTCTTTCCAAGAGACCCAGTACTTC
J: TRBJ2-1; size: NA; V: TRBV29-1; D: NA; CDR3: CSGTASYNEQFF; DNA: TGCAGCGGGACAGCTTCCTACAATGAGCAGTTCTTC
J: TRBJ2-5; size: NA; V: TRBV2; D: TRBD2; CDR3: CASRGGLAGVQETQYF; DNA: TGTGCCAGCAGAGGAGGACTAGCGGGAGTCCAAGAGACCCAGTACTTC
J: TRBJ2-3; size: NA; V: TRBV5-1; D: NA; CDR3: CASSFGGSSTDTQYF; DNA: TGCGCCAGCAGCTTTGGCGGATCTAGCACAGATACGCAGTATTTT
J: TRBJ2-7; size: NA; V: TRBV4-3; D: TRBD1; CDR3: CASSQAPQGTPSYEQYF; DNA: TGCGCCAGCAGCCAAGCCCCACAGGGGACCCCTTCCTACGAGCAGTACTTC
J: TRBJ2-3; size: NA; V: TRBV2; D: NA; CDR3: CASRPLASTDTQYF; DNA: TGTGCCAGCAGACCCCTAGCGAGCACAGATACGCAGTATTTT
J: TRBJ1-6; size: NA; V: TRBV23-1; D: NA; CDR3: CASSPRGSYNSPLHF; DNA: TGCGCCAGCAGTCCGAGGGGCTCCTATAATTCACCCCTCCACTTT
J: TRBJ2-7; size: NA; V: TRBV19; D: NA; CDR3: CASSRDPLPDEQYF; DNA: TGTGCCAGTAGCCGGGACCCACTCCCCGACGAGCAGTACTTC
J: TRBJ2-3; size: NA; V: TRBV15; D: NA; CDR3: CATSRDGGRATDTQYF; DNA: TGTGCCACCAGCAGAGATGGCGGCAGGGCCACAGATACGCAGTATTTT
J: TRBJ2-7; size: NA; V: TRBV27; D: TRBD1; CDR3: CASSFRPYPGQAGEQYF; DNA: TGTGCCAGCAGTTTCCGGCCCTACCCGGGACAGGCCGGCGAGCAGTACTTC
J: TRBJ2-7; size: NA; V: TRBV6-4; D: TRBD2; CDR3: CASYGTSGRLAYEQYF; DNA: TGTGCCAGCTATGGGACTAGCGGGAGACTTGCCTACGAGCAGTACTTC
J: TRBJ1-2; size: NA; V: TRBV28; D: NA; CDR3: CASTPGPTF; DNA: TGTGCCAGCACCCCAGGGCCCACCTTC
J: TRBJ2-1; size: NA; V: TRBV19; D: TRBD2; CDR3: CASSIGSGGFYNEQFF; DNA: TGTGCCAGTAGTATTGGTAGCGGGGGCTTCTACAATGAGCAGTTCTTC
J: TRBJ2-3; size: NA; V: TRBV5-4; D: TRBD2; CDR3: CASSLMGGEGTQYF; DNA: TGTGCCAGCAGCTTGATGGGCGGGGAGGGTACGCAGTATTTT
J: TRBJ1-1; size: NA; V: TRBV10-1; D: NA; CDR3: CATKQGPNTEAFF; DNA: TGCGCCACTAAACAGGGACCGAACACTGAAGCTTTCTTT
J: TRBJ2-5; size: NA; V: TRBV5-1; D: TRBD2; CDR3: CASRLGLAGERETQYF; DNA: TGCGCCAGCAGGCTGGGACTAGCGGGAGAACGAGAGACCCAGTACTTC
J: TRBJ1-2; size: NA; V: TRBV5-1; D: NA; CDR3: CASSLEAGLGYTF; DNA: TGCGCCAGCAGCTTGGAAGCCGGGCTTGGCTACACCTTC
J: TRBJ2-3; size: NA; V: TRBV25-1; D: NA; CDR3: CASRRELSDTQYF; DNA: TGTGCCAGCAGGAGGGAATTATCGGATACGCAGTATTTT
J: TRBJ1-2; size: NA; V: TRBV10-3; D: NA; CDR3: CAISDGTELGGYTF; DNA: TGTGCCATCAGTGACGGGACCGAGCTGGGGGGCTACACCTTC
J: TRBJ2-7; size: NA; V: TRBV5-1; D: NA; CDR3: CASSPQGSGSYEQYF; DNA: TGCGCCAGCAGTCCTCAGGGATCTGGGTCCTACGAGCAGTACTTC
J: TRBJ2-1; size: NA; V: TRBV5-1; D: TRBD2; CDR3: CASSSGGSGGPAYNEQFF; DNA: TGCGCCAGCAGCTCAGGAGGTAGCGGGGGGCCGGCCTACAATGAGCAGTTCTTC
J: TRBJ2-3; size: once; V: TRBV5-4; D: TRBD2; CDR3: CASTPGGLSLADTQYF; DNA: TGTGCCAGCACCCCGGGGGGACTATCCCTCGCAGATACGCAGTATTTT
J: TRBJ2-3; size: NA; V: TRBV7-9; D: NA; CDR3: CASSLEGSDTQYF; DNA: TGTGCCAGCAGCTTAGAAGGGTCAGATACGCAGTATTTT
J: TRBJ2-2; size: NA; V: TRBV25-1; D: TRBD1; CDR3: CASSEYAWDRGRLELFF; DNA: TGTGCCAGCAGTGAATATGCTTGGGACAGGGGGAGATTGGAGCTGTTTTTT
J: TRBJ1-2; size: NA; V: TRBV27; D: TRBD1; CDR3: CASSTLTGMNGYTF; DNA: TGTGCCAGCAGTACTTTGACAGGGATGAATGGCTACACCTTC